These 4 T cell receptor beta chains were sequenced from one sample in a study of regulatory T cells in long-lasting Graves disease. Time point of the sample: newly diagnosed GD, antithyroid drugs for less than 3 months. PBMCs were the source of the RNA used for TCR sequencing. Combining iRepertoire HTBI primers with Arm-PCR of CDR3 regions, the authors built TCR beta libraries. TCRdb reprocessed the multiplex PCR reads with MiXCR, giving one entry per CDR3 protein. The data hold 350,000 to 500,000 distinct CDR3 sequences, with about 17% observed a single time. The same data also went into a second study, on T cells in Graves' hyperthyroidism and ophthalmopathy.

The material was peripheral blood mononuclear cells (PBMCs), obtained at new diagnosis, from a patient treated with antithyroid drugs. The receptors were gathered from a woman in her late teens or twenties with Graves disease.

This clonotype was seen a handful of times. This chain joins TRBV5-1 and TRBJ2-5; no definite D call. V gave up 7 bases and J gave up 3 bases, with 10 bases separating them. CDR1 SGHRS and CDR2 YFSETQ come from the germline V gene. The CDR3 runs to 12 residues. CDR3 residues: CASASREETQYF. The CDR3 nucleotides are TGCGCCAGCGCCAGTAGGGAAGAGACCCAGTACTTC.

Concerning this clonotype: The germline gene is not matched at one end of the junction; a read error may be the cause. The V call is TRBV12-3 or TRBV12-4, the J call TRBJ2-1; no clear D. This CDR3 is built from 14 residues. This chain's CDR3 is CASGFGITYDEQFF. The CDR3 region has the DNA TGTGCCAGCGGTTTTGGGATAACGTACGATGAGCAGTTCTTC.

The chain recombines TRBV29-1 with TRBJ2-5; 7 bases map to TRBD2. J gave up 4 bases and V 8 bases, and 7 bases lay outside the gene matches. CDR3 length equals 12 residues. Germline V gene lookup returns CDR1 SQVTM and CDR2 ANQGSEA. Written as DNA, the CDR3 is TGCAGCCCCCGGGGGGTGGGAGAGACCCAGTACTTC. It is translated as CSPRGVGETQYF.

Details on this clonotype: A much larger clone differs from this one at a single base, so this may be a read error. V gene TRBV6-4 combines with J gene TRBJ2-6; the D gene is possibly TRBD1 (6 bases). The CDR3 is 17 amino acids. Looked up from germline, CDR1 is MRHNA and CDR2 is SNTAGT. The CDR3 DNA reads as TGTGCCACCCCGACAGGAGCCCTCACCTCTGGGACCAACGTCCTGACTTTC. Amino acids: CATPTGALTSGTNVLTF.